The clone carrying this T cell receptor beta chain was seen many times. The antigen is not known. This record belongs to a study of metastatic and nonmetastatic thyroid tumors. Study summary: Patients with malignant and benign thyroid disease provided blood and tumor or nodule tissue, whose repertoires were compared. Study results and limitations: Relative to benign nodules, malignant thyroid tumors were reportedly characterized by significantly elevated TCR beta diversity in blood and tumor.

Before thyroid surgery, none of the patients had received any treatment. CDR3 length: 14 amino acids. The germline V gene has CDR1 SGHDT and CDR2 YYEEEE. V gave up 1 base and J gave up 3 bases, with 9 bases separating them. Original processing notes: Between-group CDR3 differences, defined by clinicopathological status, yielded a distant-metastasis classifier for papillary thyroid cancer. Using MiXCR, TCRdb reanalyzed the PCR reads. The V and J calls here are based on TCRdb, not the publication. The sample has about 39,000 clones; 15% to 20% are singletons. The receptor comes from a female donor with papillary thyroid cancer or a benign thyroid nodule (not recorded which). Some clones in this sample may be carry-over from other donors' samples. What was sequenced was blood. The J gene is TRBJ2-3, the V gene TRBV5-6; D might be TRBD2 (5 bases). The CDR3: CASSLLQRTDTQYF. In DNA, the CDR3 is TGTGCCAGCAGCTTGTTGCAGCGGACAGATACGCAGTATTTT.